This T cell receptor beta chain emerged from a study of CD8 T cells in Susac syndrome. There are 17 residues in the CDR3. Trimming removed 6 bases at V and 7 bases at J, with 24 bases between. Germline V gene sequence: CDR1 SGHTA, CDR2 FQGNSA. From blood CD8+ and CD4+ T cells, the TCR beta chain was sequenced. TEMRA cells were FACS-enriched and CD8+ and CD4+ T cells negatively isolated. Random-hexamer reverse transcription was applied to about 0.45 to 1 ug RNA. TCRdb itself ran the immunoSEQ multiplex PCR reads through MiXCR, one entry per CDR3 protein. The sample has some 110,000 distinct CDR3 sequences, approximately 93% seen once.

The sample taken for sequencing was CD4+ T cells from PBMCs. The clonotype originates from a human donor with multiple sclerosis. The chain has TRBV7-2 and TRBJ1-4; D gene unclear. The CDR3 DNA follows: TGTGCCAGCAGGGAAGGCCTACTAAGAAGTGGGGTTGAAAAACTGTTTTTT. Its translation is CASREGLLRSGVEKLFF.